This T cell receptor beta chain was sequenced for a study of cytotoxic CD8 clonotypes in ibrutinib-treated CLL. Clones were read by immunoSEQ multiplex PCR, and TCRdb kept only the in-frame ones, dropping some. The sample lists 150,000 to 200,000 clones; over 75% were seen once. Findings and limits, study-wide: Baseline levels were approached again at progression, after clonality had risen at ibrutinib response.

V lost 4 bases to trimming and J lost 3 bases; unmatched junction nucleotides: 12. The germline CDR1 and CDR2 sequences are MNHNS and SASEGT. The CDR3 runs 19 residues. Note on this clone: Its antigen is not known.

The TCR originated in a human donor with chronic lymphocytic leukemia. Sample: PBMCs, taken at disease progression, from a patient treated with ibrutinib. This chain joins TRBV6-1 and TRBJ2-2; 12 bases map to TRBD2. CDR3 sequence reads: CASSGAGLAGLRYTGELFF. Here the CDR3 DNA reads TGTGCCAGCAGTGGAGCAGGACTAGCGGGATTGAGGTACACCGGGGAGCTGTTTTTT.